This record looks at one TCR beta chain sequence and its context. Produced via immunoSEQ multiplex PCR; TCRdb's table is partial and in-frame only. The sample lists 250,000 to 300,000 clones, more than 85% occurring once. The data stem from a study of blood T cell repertoires in COVID-19. The wider study: The samples span acute and convalescent COVID-19 from the United States, Italy and Spain.

All enrollees were about 18 to 95 years old and from under 25 US areas. V was clipped by 2 bases and J by 1 base; unmatched bases: 3. Germline CDR1 SGHAT, CDR2 FQNNGV. The CDR3 runs to 16 residues. The specimen was PBMCs or T cells enriched from blood (not recorded which). The TCR was taken from a man aged 35-49 years who had recovered from COVID-19. The V and J genes are TRBV11-2 and TRBJ2-1; 9 nucleotides align to TRBD2. The CDR3 DNA follows: TGTGCCAGCAGCTTATCTAGCGGGACTTCCTACAATGAGCAGTTCTTC. It codes for CASSLSSGTSYNEQFF.